What follows are 19 T cell receptor beta chains derived from one specimen sequenced in a study of blood T cell repertoires in COVID-19. The data were produced by immunoSEQ multiplex PCR, yet TCRdb's version contains in-frame clones alone and is incomplete. The sample consists of roughly 280,000 clones, almost 90% of them appearing once. The specimen was peripheral blood. The receptors shown here come from a woman in her twenties or thirties with COVID-19, enrolled during active disease.

The chain recombines TRBV6-2 or TRBV6-3 with TRBJ1-5; 8 positions match TRBD1. Germline CDR1 and CDR2: MNHEY and SVGEGT. The J segment lost 6 bases and the V segment lost 4 bases, leaving 2 bases of the junction unmatched. There are 13 residues in the CDR3. CDR3 coding DNA: TGTGCCAGCAGTTCCACAGGGGGTCAGCCCCAGCATTTT. It encodes CASSSTGGQPQHF.

This clone was observed a few times. The chain combines TRBV4-1 with TRBJ1-1; TRBD1 matches at 9 bases. The V gene's germline CDR1 is MGHRA and CDR2 YSYEKL. This CDR3 contains 15 residues. With V trimmed by 1 base and J by 5 bases, 5 bases remained unmatched. The CDR3, as DNA: TGCGCCAGCAGCCAAGGAGGGACAGGGTGGACTGAAGCTTTCTTT. It encodes CASSQGGTGWTEAFF.

This chain connects TRBV18 to TRBJ1-5; 8 bases are shared with TRBD1. The CDR3 loop spans 14 amino acids. The germline V gene has CDR1 KGHSH and CDR2 LQKENI. V shed 6 bases, J shed 2 bases, and the junction held 3 bases outside the gene matches. This CDR3 reads CASSPTGGNQPQHF. In DNA, the CDR3 is TGTGCCAGCTCTCCGACAGGGGGCAATCAGCCCCAGCATTTT.

This chain joins TRBV11-2 and TRBJ1-1, with D possibly TRBD1 on 5 matching bases. The CDR3 loop spans 13 amino acids. Trimming removed 5 bases at V and 4 bases at J, with 11 bases between. Germline V CDR1 and CDR2: SGHAT, FQNNGV. The CDR3 nucleotides are TGTGCCAGCAGCCAGTGGGGGGGCACTGAAGCTTTCTTT. Amino acids: CASSQWGGTEAFF.

This rearrangement joins TRBV7-9 to TRBJ2-7, with 12 bases identical to TRBD2. J was trimmed by 5 bases and V by 7 bases; bases with no gene match: 9. Germline lookup yields CDR1 SEHNR and CDR2 FQNEAQ (reference sequence). The CDR3 sequence is 15 residues long. CDR3 coding DNA: TGTGCCAGCAACCCAAGGACTAGCGGGATCCACGAGCAGTACTTC. Translation: CASNPRTSGIHEQYF.

This clone was found a few times. J is TRBJ2-1 and V is TRBV28; tentative D call: TRBD1 (5 bases). CDR3 size: 16 residues. V was shortened by 4 bases and J by 3 bases, with 16 bases between the two germline ends. Germline values: CDR1 MDHEN, CDR2 SYDVKM. The CDR3 bases are TGTGCCAGCAGTTCCTTGTATTATGACAGCTACAATGAGCAGTTCTTC. Translating gives CASSSLYYDSYNEQFF.

The chain is built from TRBV5-8 and TRBJ2-7; perhaps TRBD1 as D (5 bases). Germline values: CDR1 SGHTS, CDR2 YDEGEE. V lost 0 bases, J lost 2 bases, and 12 bases lay in between. The length of the CDR3 is 15 residues. The CDR3 loop reads CASSLDRGYPYEQYF. The CDR3 DNA sequence: TGTGCCAGCAGCTTGGATAGGGGATACCCCTACGAGCAGTACTTC.

The genes are TRBV3-1 (or the pseudogene TRBV3-2) and TRBJ1-2; perhaps TRBD1 as D (6 bases). CDR3 length: 16 residues. Trimming removed 3 bases from V and 5 bases from J, with 19 bases in between. Germline assignment: CDR1 LGHDT and CDR2 YNNKEL (reference sequence). The CDR3 protein is CASSHPGGGGRYGYTF. CDR3 sequence (DNA): TGTGCCAGCAGCCACCCTGGAGGGGGGGGCCGGTATGGCTACACCTTC.

The gene calls are TRBV4-2 and TRBJ2-1; weak D call: TRBD2 (6 bases). The CDR3 has 12 residues. The V gene's germline CDR1 is LGHNA and CDR2 YNFKEQ. Deletions cut 10 bases from V and 10 bases from J, with 17 bases between. Here the CDR3 reads CATAGRWGEQFF. The CDR3 DNA follows: TGTGCCACCGCGGGAAGATGGGGGGAGCAGTTCTTC.

The chain is built from TRBV11-3 and TRBJ2-3, with 9 bases identical to TRBD1. The CDR3 totals 15 residues. Germline assignment: CDR1 SGHNT and CDR2 YENEEA. V lost 5 bases, J lost 6 bases, and 9 bases stayed unmatched. As DNA, the CDR3 is TGTGCCAGCAGCCCACGGACAGGGGCGATCGATACGCAGTATTTT. This translates into CASSPRTGAIDTQYF.

This chain links TRBV28 with TRBJ1-3; D not certain. Germline CDR1 is MDHEN and CDR2 is SYDVKM. The CDR3 sequence is 15 residues long. V was pared by 2 bases and J by 0 bases, with 8 bases between. CDR3 protein: CASSLGQNSGNTIYF. CDR3 sequence (DNA): TGTGCCAGCAGTTTAGGGCAGAACTCTGGAAACACCATATATTTT.

The J gene is TRBJ2-7, the V gene TRBV15; 8 bases fit TRBD1. The CDR3 sequence is 14 residues long. The V gene's germline CDR1 is LNHNV and CDR2 YYDKDF (reference sequence). Trimming cost V 0 bases and J 5 bases; bases outside gene matches: 3. Here the CDR3 reads CATSRDSGGDEQYF. The CDR3 DNA reads as TGTGCCACCAGCAGAGATTCAGGGGGCGACGAGCAGTACTTC.

The chain combines TRBV2 with TRBJ2-7, with D maybe TRBD1 (5 bases). This CDR3 is 14 amino acids long. The V and J ends lost 2 bases and 2 bases respectively, with 10 bases between them. The germline CDR1 and CDR2 sequences are SNHLY and FYNNEI. The CDR3 bases are TGTGCCAGCAGTGAAAGGACGGACACCTACGAGCAGTACTTC. Protein: CASSERTDTYEQYF.

The chain links TRBV10-3 to TRBJ2-5, with TRBD2 identical over 7 bases. Trimming removed 7 bases from V and 3 bases from J; junction bases left unmatched: 8. CDR3 length equals 14 residues. Germline V gene lookup returns CDR1 ENHRY and CDR2 SYGVKD. The CDR3 protein is CAINPGLEEETQYF. DNA for the CDR3: TGTGCCATCAACCCTGGACTAGAGGAAGAGACCCAGTACTTC.

The V call is TRBV7-2, the J call TRBJ2-1; 7 bases agree with TRBD1. V lost 1 base and J lost 5; bases outside the gene matches: 2. CDR3 size: 14 residues. Germline CDR1 is SGHTA and CDR2 is FQGNSA. CDR3 DNA sequence: TGTGCCAGCAGCTTAGAGGGGGCCAACAATGAGCAGTTCTTC. Residues: CASSLEGANNEQFF.

V is TRBV3-1 (or the pseudogene TRBV3-2) and J is TRBJ1-1; weak D call: TRBD1 (5 bases). This CDR3 is 14 amino acids long. In germline, CDR1 is LGHDT, CDR2 YNNKEL (reference sequence). Trimming shortened V by 0 bases and J by 7 bases, and 12 bases separated the two germline ends. The DNA for the CDR3 is TGTGCCAGCAGCCAAGAAGGCAGGGCTAGTGAAGCTTTCTTT. Translation: CASSQEGRASEAFF.

This clone was seen a handful of times. CDR3 residues: CATSDPDREGETQYF. The CDR3 DNA reads TGTGCCACCAGTGATCCGGACAGGGAAGGGGAGACCCAGTACTTC. The rearrangement links TRBV24-1 to TRBJ2-5, with 8 bases lining up with TRBD1. V gave up 3 bases and J gave up 5 bases; unmatched junction bases: 7. Germline CDR1 KGHDR, CDR2 SFDVKD. The CDR3 is 15 amino acids.

The V gene is TRBV28, the J gene TRBJ2-2; tentative D call: TRBD1 (5 bases). Trimming took off 10 bases at V and 2 bases at J, with 11 bases between the two ends. CDR1 is MDHEN, CDR2 SYDVKM, per germline. The CDR3 spans 13 residues. The CDR3 loop is CATQGSNTGELFF. In DNA form, the CDR3 reads TGTGCCACCCAGGGAAGCAACACCGGGGAGCTGTTTTTT.

This clone was counted between two and nine times. The V and J genes are TRBV29-1 and TRBJ1-2, with D possibly being TRBD1 (6 bases). Trimming took off 4 bases at V and 1 base at J, with 10 bases between the two ends. This CDR3 has 13 amino acids. CDR1 is SQVTM and CDR2 is ANQGSEA in the germline V gene. CDR3 sequence: CSVGQANNYGYTF. CDR3 nucleotides: TGCAGCGTTGGACAGGCGAATAACTATGGCTACACCTTC.